The next 23 T cell receptor beta chains were all read from a single sample in a study of cytomegalovirus exposure and HLA in healthy donors. The PCR was carried out with 60 Vbeta primers and 13 Jbeta primers. This table comes from immunoSEQ multiplex PCR, and its TCRdb copy is limited to in-frame clones, with some not included. The sample's table shows around 40,000 clones. The material sequenced was PBMCs. These receptors came from a man in his forties or fifties in good health and CMV-seropositive.

V is TRBV6-5 and J is TRBJ2-1, with TRBD2 matching over 10 bases. The germline CDR1 and CDR2 sequences are MNHEY and SVGAGI. The CDR3 sequence is 15 residues long. J lost 6 bases, V lost 0 bases, and 2 bases had no gene match. CDR3 amino acids: CASSYSLAGVNEQFF. In DNA form, the CDR3 reads TGTGCCAGCAGTTACTCCCTAGCGGGAGTCAATGAGCAGTTCTTC.

V usage is TRBV6-5 and J usage is TRBJ2-1; a weak D match, TRBD2 (5 bases). The CDR3 totals 16 residues. V was trimmed by 0 bases and J by 7 bases, leaving 16 bases between them. In germline, CDR1 is MNHEY, CDR2 SVGAGI. The CDR3 protein is CASSYSRLLPGNEQFF. In DNA form, the CDR3 reads TGTGCCAGCAGTTACTCGAGGCTACTCCCGGGAAATGAGCAGTTCTTC.

CDR3 bases: TGCGCCAGCAGCTTGGAGCGGGAATACAATGAGCAGTTCTTC. This encodes CASSLEREYNEQFF. This chain connects TRBV5-1 to TRBJ2-1, with 7 positions matching TRBD2. V shed 0 bases, J shed 4 bases, and the junction held 1 base outside the gene matches. The germline CDR1 and CDR2 sequences are SGHRS and YFSETQ. The CDR3 is made up of 14 amino acids.

The V gene is TRBV10-2, the J gene TRBJ1-3; D possibly corresponds to TRBD1 (5 bases). V lost 6 bases to trimming and J lost 2 bases, with 8 bases between them. Germline assignment: CDR1 WSHSY and CDR2 SAAADI. This CDR3 has 13 amino acids. The CDR3 coding sequence is TGCGCCAGCAGGCAGGGTACTGGAAACACCATATATTTT. Protein product: CASRQGTGNTIYF.

The genes are TRBV14 and TRBJ2-7; the match to TRBD1 covers 10 bases. Germline CDR1 SGHDN, CDR2 FVKESK. This CDR3 comprises 15 residues. Trimming cost V 4 bases and J 2 bases; bases outside gene matches: 5. This CDR3 is CASSLDRGPPYEQYF. The CDR3 coding sequence is TGTGCCAGCAGCCTAGACAGGGGGCCCCCCTACGAGCAGTACTTC. Full variable domain (outside the CDR3, taken from reference TRBV14 and TRBJ2-7): EAGVTQFPSHSVIEKGQTVTLRCDPISGHDNLYWYRRVMGKEIKFLLHFVKESKQDESGMPNNRFLAERTGGTYSTLKVQPAELEDSGVYFCASSLDRGPPYEQYFGPGTRLTVT.

V gene TRBV25-1 combines with J gene TRBJ2-5, with TRBD2 identical over 7 bases. Trimming cost V 1 base and J 5 bases; bases outside gene matches: 4. This CDR3 comprises 14 residues. CDR1 and CDR2 (germline): MGHDK, SYGVNS. The CDR3 DNA reads TGTGCCAGCAGTGAATGGGAGGGCTCGGAGACCCAGTACTTC. It encodes CASSEWEGSETQYF. Full variable domain (missing parts from reference TRBV25-1 and TRBJ2-5): EADIYQTPRYLVIGTGKKITLECSQTMGHDKMYWYQQDPGMELHLIHYSYGVNSTEKGDLSSESTVSRIRTEHFPLTLESARPSHTSQYLCASSEWEGSETQYFGPGTRLLVL.

V is TRBV29-1 and J is TRBJ1-1, with D perhaps matching TRBD1 (5 bases). This CDR3 is 12 amino acids long. V lost 5 bases to trimming and J lost 8 bases, with 15 bases between them. The germline V gene encodes CDR1 SQVTM and CDR2 ANQGSEA. CDR3 region: CSVNGQGSEAFF. CDR3 in DNA: TGCAGCGTTAATGGTCAGGGTTCCGAAGCTTTCTTT. Using reference TRBV29-1 and TRBJ1-1 for the parts outside the CDR3, the full variable domain is SAVISQKPSRDICQRGTSLTIQCQVDSQVTMMFWYRQQPGQSLTLIATANQGSEATYESGFVIDKFPISRPNLTFSTLTVSNMSPEDSSIYLCSVNGQGSEAFFGQGTRLTVV.

This rearrangement joins TRBV14 to TRBJ2-5; 9 bases are a match to TRBD2. The germline V gene encodes CDR1 SGHDN and CDR2 FVKESK. The CDR3 has 14 amino acids. V dropped 5 bases and J dropped 1; count of bases not matched to a gene: 2. CDR3: CASSETSGQETQYF. DNA of the CDR3: TGTGCCAGCAGCGAGACTAGCGGCCAAGAGACCCAGTACTTC.

J is TRBJ2-1 and V is TRBV7-2, with TRBD1 matching 11 bases. The germline gives CDR1 SGHTA, CDR2 FQGNSA. The J segment lost 7 bases and the V segment lost 5 bases, leaving 4 bases of the junction unmatched. The CDR3 has 14 amino acids. The CDR3 here is CASSRTGGGNEQFF. Here the CDR3 DNA reads TGTGCCAGCAGCCGGACAGGGGGCGGGAATGAGCAGTTCTTC.

The chain employs TRBV2 and TRBJ1-1; tentatively, D is TRBD1 (5 bases). The germline CDR1 and CDR2 sequences are SNHLY and FYNNEI. The CDR3 covers 13 residues. Trimming stripped 6 bases from V and 2 bases from J, with 10 bases between. In DNA, the CDR3 is TGTGCCAGCAGCGTTGGGGCCAACACTGAAGCTTTCTTT. Residues: CASSVGANTEAFF.

This chain links TRBV9 with TRBJ1-4; D unresolved. The CDR3 spans 15 residues. V was cut by 0 bases and J by 3 bases, with 9 bases left in between. From germline, CDR1 is SGDLS and CDR2 YYNGEE. CDR3 coding DNA: TGTGCCAGCAGCGTAGCTGAGTATGCTAATGAAAAACTGTTTTTT. Its translation is CASSVAEYANEKLFF.

The chain carries TRBV25-1 and TRBJ2-3, with D maybe TRBD1 (6 bases). CDR3 length equals 14 residues. Germline assignment: CDR1 MGHDK and CDR2 SYGVNS. The V end lost 8 bases, the J end lost 5 bases, and 17 bases lay between the germline ends. This CDR3 is CASLGAFDGDTQYF. In DNA, the CDR3 is TGTGCCAGCTTGGGGGCTTTCGACGGAGATACGCAGTATTTT.

The chain couples TRBV4-2 to TRBJ2-5; 9 positions match TRBD2. Germline-derived CDR1 and CDR2 are LGHNA and YNFKEQ. CDR3 length: 16 residues. V trimming: 3 bases; J trimming: 1 base; junction bases outside the gene matches: 6. In DNA form, the CDR3 reads TGTGCCAGCAGCCACCTAGCGGGAAATACCCAAGAGACCCAGTACTTC. Encoded protein: CASSHLAGNTQETQYF.

CDR3 sequence: CASSDVPGQGAYGYTF. For the CDR3, the DNA is TGTGCCAGCTCTGATGTCCCGGGACAGGGGGCGTATGGCTACACCTTC. The chain uses TRBV7-9 and TRBJ1-2, with 12 bases identical to TRBD1. The germline CDR1 and CDR2 sequences are SEHNR and FQNEAQ (reference sequence). Losses at the gene ends were 8 bases for V and 5 bases for J; bases not matched to a gene: 12. The CDR3 extends over 16 amino acids.

The chain joins TRBV25-1 to TRBJ2-1; D might be TRBD2 (5 bases). Germline V gives CDR1 MGHDK, CDR2 SYGVNS. CDR3 length: 13 residues. Trimming removed 0 bases at V and 7 bases at J, with 7 bases between. The CDR3 sequence: CASSEYRGNEQFF. The DNA of the CDR3 is TGTGCCAGCAGTGAATATCGGGGAAATGAGCAGTTCTTC.

V and J are TRBV6-5 and TRBJ2-7, with D possibly matching TRBD1 (6 bases). The V end was cut by 5 bases, the J end by 6 bases, with 17 bases between. Germline lookup yields CDR1 MNHEY and CDR2 SVGAGI. The CDR3 extends over 14 amino acids. Here the CDR3 reads CASSHDRLDVEQYF. The CDR3 coding sequence is TGTGCCAGCAGTCACGACAGGTTGGACGTCGAGCAGTACTTC.

The chain links TRBV7-3 to TRBJ1-5, with no clear D. Trimming left V 1 base short and J 1 base short, with 8 bases between. This CDR3 spans 15 amino acids. The germline CDR1 and CDR2 sequences are SGHTA and FQGTGA. DNA for the CDR3: TGTGCCAGCAGCTTAAATGGCAGGAGCAATCAGCCCCAGCATTTT. Its protein product is CASSLNGRSNQPQHF.

The genes are TRBV25-1 and TRBJ1-3; the D is unclear. This CDR3 spans 11 amino acids. Per germline, CDR1 MGHDK and CDR2 SYGVNS. V was trimmed by 8 bases and J by 1 base, leaving 3 bases between them. CDR3 coding DNA: TGTGCCAGCTCGTCTGGAAACACCATATATTTT. The encoded protein is CASSSGNTIYF.

The gene calls are TRBV10-3 and TRBJ1-4; D is unresolved. The V end lost 0 bases, the J end lost 8 bases, and 4 bases lay between the germline ends. The CDR3 is made up of 12 amino acids. Germline V lookup: CDR1 ENHRY, CDR2 SYGVKD. CDR3 in amino acids: CAISESEEKLFF. Here the CDR3 DNA reads TGTGCCATCAGTGAGTCGGAGGAAAAACTGTTTTTT.

The chain recombines TRBV5-1 with TRBJ2-5; no clear D gene. V was clipped by 3 bases and J by 5 bases, with 5 bases between them. CDR1 and CDR2 (germline): SGHRS, YFSETQ. The CDR3 has 11 amino acids. CDR3 sequence: CASSSGETQYF. Here the CDR3 DNA reads TGCGCCAGCAGCTCCGGGGAGACCCAGTACTTC.

CDR3 protein: CASRLAGETQYF. The CDR3 nucleotides read TGTGCCAGCCGACTAGCGGGAGAGACCCAGTACTTC. The chain couples TRBV2 to TRBJ2-5, with 10 bases matching TRBD2. CDR3 length: 12 residues. Trimming removed 8 bases from V and 4 bases from J; junction bases left unmatched: 1. CDR1 and CDR2 (germline): SNHLY, FYNNEI.

In terms of frequency, this clone is large. At the DNA level, this CDR3 is encoded by other sequences in the same sample as well. V and J are TRBV19 and TRBJ2-1; a weak D match, TRBD2 (5 bases). The germline V gene encodes CDR1 LNHDA and CDR2 SQIVND (reference sequence). The CDR3 contains 13 residues. V lost 3 bases, J lost 8 bases, and 11 bases lay in between. CDR3 nucleotide sequence: TGTGCCAGTAGTATCGCGAGCGGAGATGAGCAGTTCTTC. It yields the protein CASSIASGDEQFF.

The CDR3 here is CASATGPRETEAFF. The CDR3, as DNA: TGTGCCAGCGCCACGGGTCCGCGGGAGACTGAAGCTTTCTTT. The V gene is TRBV6-6, the J gene TRBJ1-1; D is undetermined. V was shortened by 8 bases and J by 5 bases, with 18 bases between the two germline ends. This CDR3 region has 14 residues. Germline V gives CDR1 MNHNY, CDR2 SVGAGI (reference sequence).